The present TCR beta chain was sequenced within a study of a mutant IDH1 vaccine in newly diagnosed glioma. Repertoires were generated with immunoSEQ multiplex PCR, while TCRdb's copy carries only in-frame clones and drops some. The sample lists some 57,000 clones, approximately 80% seen once, with around 4.1% in the top ten. Per the germline V gene, CDR1 is SNHLY and CDR2 is FYNNEI. The CDR3 is made up of 13 amino acids. V lost 6 bases, J lost 1 base, and 9 bases lay in between. As to this clone: What it binds is unknown.

Time point indicated: week 35, safety follow-up. Vaccination used 300 ug of mutant IDH1 20-mer peptide per dose, with topical imiquimod. The TCR sequence derives from a woman aged 18-29 years with glioma. Specimen: PBMCs, collected from a glioma patient whose treatment included an IDH1 peptide vaccine. This chain links TRBV2 with TRBJ1-1; D gene unclear. The DNA of the CDR3 is TGTGCCAGCAGCGGGGAGCCGAACACTGAAGCTTTCTTT. The encoded protein is CASSGEPNTEAFF.